This TCR beta chain was retrieved from a study of T cells in Graves' hyperthyroidism and ophthalmopathy. Amplification yielded TCR beta CDR3 regions, with RNA transcripts as the source. TCR CDR3 regions were first amplified by RT-PCR with HTBI primers. TCRdb independently ran MiXCR on the multiplex PCR reads; one entry per CDR3 protein. The sample includes around 600,000 distinct CDR3 sequences, 45% of them seen just once. This clonotype showed up many times. The antigen remains unidentified. Study conclusions and caveats: A model of 13 V-J features distinguished ophthalmopathy from stable hyperthyroidism.

CDR1 LNHDA and CDR2 SQIVND come from the germline V gene (reference sequence). The CDR3 totals 14 residues. V was pared by 5 bases and J by 1 base, with 9 bases between. V usage is TRBV19 and J usage is TRBJ1-5; no firm D call. This TCR came from an adult man with Graves' disease, either hyperthyroidism or ophthalmopathy (not recorded which). The sequenced material came from peripheral blood or thyroid tissue (not recorded which). CDR3 amino acids: CASSPGFSNQPQHF. The CDR3 DNA reads TGTGCCAGTAGTCCGGGCTTCAGCAATCAGCCCCAGCATTTT. The complete variable domain, with remaining parts taken from reference TRBV19 and TRBJ1-5, reads DGGITQSPKYLFRKEGQNVTLSCEQNLNHDAMYWYRQDPGQGLRLIYYSQIVNDFQKGDIAEGYSVSREKKESFPLTVTSAQKNPTAFYLCASSPGFSNQPQHFGDGTRLSIL.